What follows are 31 T cell receptor beta chains derived from one specimen sequenced in a study of T cells after yellow fever vaccination. TCRdb independently ran MiXCR on the 5' RACE reads; one entry per CDR3 protein. The top ten hold about 24% of the sample, which has a few hundred thousand distinct CDR3 sequences, roughly 4.3% seen once. Material: PBMCs, obtained 5 days after the yellow fever booster vaccination. The receptor set was obtained from a man aged 18 to 29 who received the YFV17D yellow fever vaccine.

This chain uses TRBV15 with TRBJ1-2; D call uncertain. The CDR3 is 15 residues long. Germline V gene data show CDR1 as LNHNV and CDR2 as YYDKDF (reference sequence). V shed 0 bases and J shed 0 bases, with 8 bases lying between them. The DNA of the CDR3 is TGTGCCACCAGCAGAGATCTTGCAGCTAACTATGGCTACACCTTC. Its protein product is CATSRDLAANYGYTF.

The V gene is TRBV30, the J gene TRBJ2-7; possibly TRBD1 for D (5 bases). The germline V gene has CDR1 GTSNPN and CDR2 SVGIG (reference sequence). V shed 1 base and J shed 3 bases, with 7 bases lying between them. The length of the CDR3 is 12 residues. The CDR3 bases are TGTGCCTGGAGTGGGGGCATCTACGAGCAGTACTTC. Residues: CAWSGGIYEQYF.

This clonotype was detected ten times or more. The J gene is TRBJ2-5, the V gene TRBV7-7, with D hard to call. Germline CDR1 is SSHAT and CDR2 is FNYEAQ (reference sequence). The CDR3 length is 16 residues. Trimming took off 2 bases at V and 4 bases at J, with 17 bases between the two ends. The CDR3 DNA reads as TGTGCCAGCAGCTTAATGCATTCGGGTGCCCGAGAGACCCAGTACTTC. This codes for CASSLMHSGARETQYF. Full variable domain (missing parts from reference TRBV7-7 and TRBJ2-5): GAGVSQSPRYKVTKRGQDVTLRCDPISSHATLYWYQQALGQGPEFLTYFNYEAQPDKSGLPSDRFSAERPEGSISTLTIQRTEQRDSAMYRCASSLMHSGARETQYFGPGTRLLVL.

This clonotype was seen at least ten times. The rearrangement links TRBV6-5 to TRBJ1-4, with 7 bases lining up with TRBD1. This CDR3 region has 15 residues. From germline, CDR1 is MNHEY and CDR2 SVGAGI. The V gene end was trimmed by 2 bases and the J gene end by 6 bases; junction bases not matched to a gene: 6. CDR3 loop: CASSYKTGEYEKLFF. The CDR3 nucleotides read TGTGCCAGCAGTTACAAAACAGGGGAATATGAAAAACTGTTTTTT.

This clonotype was detected a few times. The chain recombines TRBV5-1 with TRBJ1-4; 10 bases line up with TRBD1. The junction had 5 bases not matched to a gene; V was cut back by 4 bases and J by 8 bases. The CDR3 is 14 amino acids. Germline assignment: CDR1 SGHRS and CDR2 YFSETQ. CDR3 region: CASSGGTGVEKLFF. The CDR3 DNA follows: TGCGCCAGCAGCGGGGGGACAGGGGTGGAAAAACTGTTTTTT. The full variable domain, with the rest looked up from reference TRBV5-1 and TRBJ1-4, is KAGVTQTPRYLIKTRGQQVTLSCSPISGHRSVSWYQQTPGQGLQFLFEYFSETQRNKGNFPGRFSGRQFSNSRSEMNVSTLELGDSALYLCASSGGTGVEKLFFGSGTQLSVL.

The V and J genes are TRBV20-1 and TRBJ2-5; a possible D gene is TRBD2 (6 bases). The length of the CDR3 is 13 residues. From germline, CDR1 is DFQATT and CDR2 SNEGSKA (reference sequence). Trimming cost V 4 bases and J 2 bases, with 11 bases left between them. CDR3 coding DNA: TGCAGTGCTACGGGGCGGGGTCAAGAGACCCAGTACTTC. The encoded protein is CSATGRGQETQYF.

The chain combines TRBV5-1 with TRBJ2-7; possible D gene TRBD2, 6 bases. Trimming cost V 2 bases and J 3 bases, with 12 bases left between them. The CDR3 totals 14 residues. Germline V CDR1 and CDR2: SGHRS, YFSETQ. The CDR3, as DNA: TGCGCCAGCAGCTTCGGGGGATCCGACTACGAGCAGTACTTC. Protein product: CASSFGGSDYEQYF.

The genes are TRBV20-1 and TRBJ2-4; 12 bases fit TRBD2. The trim removed 3 bases at V and 0 bases at J, leaving 3 bases unmatched. Germline assignment: CDR1 DFQATT and CDR2 SNEGSKA (reference sequence). The CDR3 contains 16 residues. CDR3 coding DNA: TGCAGTGCTAGGGGACTAGCGGGCCTAGCCAAAAACATTCAGTACTTC. This codes for CSARGLAGLAKNIQYF.

The genes are TRBV7-8 and TRBJ2-3, with TRBD2 matching over 11 bases. Trimming cost V 0 bases and J 4 bases; bases outside gene matches: 3. Germline V gene sequence: CDR1 SGHVS, CDR2 FQNEAQ. CDR3 size: 16 residues. CDR3 sequence: CASSLALAGAPDTQYF. CDR3 coding DNA: TGTGCCAGCAGCTTAGCACTAGCGGGGGCCCCAGATACGCAGTATTTT.

The chain joins TRBV29-1 to TRBJ2-5; TRBD1 might be the D (6 bases). Trimming took off 4 bases at V and 5 bases at J, with 11 bases between the two ends. From germline, CDR1 is SQVTM and CDR2 ANQGSEA. The CDR3 is 12 residues long. The CDR3 DNA reads as TGCAGCGTTGGGGGGCGTTTGGAGACCCAGTACTTC. This translates into CSVGGRLETQYF.

Ten or more counts support this clonotype. V usage is TRBV7-2 and J usage is TRBJ2-5; TRBD2 aligns across 9 bases. J lost 2 bases, V lost 4 bases, and 8 bases had no gene match. This CDR3 is 16 amino acids long. Germline values: CDR1 SGHTA, CDR2 FQGNSA. The CDR3 nucleotides read TGTGCCAGCAGCTGGCCACCTAGCGGGGAGCAAGAGACCCAGTACTTC. It specifies CASSWPPSGEQETQYF.

This clonotype was counted a few times. The V gene is TRBV12-3 or TRBV12-4, the J gene TRBJ2-2; 11 bases match TRBD1. V was pared by 3 bases and J by 5 bases, with 5 bases of the junction left unmatched. The length of the CDR3 is 16 residues. CDR3 sequence reads: CASSLDRGQGTGELFF. CDR3 coding DNA: TGTGCCAGCAGTTTGGACAGGGGGCAAGGGACCGGGGAGCTGTTTTTT.

This rearrangement joins TRBV7-9 to TRBJ1-2; 8 positions agree with TRBD1. After removal of 5 bases from V and 10 bases from J, the junction contained 3 bases not matched to a gene. This CDR3 spans 11 amino acids. Per the germline V gene, CDR1 is SEHNR and CDR2 is FQNEAQ (reference sequence). The CDR3: CASSETGDYTF. DNA of the CDR3: TGTGCCAGCAGCGAGACAGGGGACTACACCTTC.

Only a few counts were recorded for this clonotype. The chain's CDR3 is CASSHEGGWSEAFF. For the CDR3, the DNA is TGCGCCAGCAGCCACGAGGGGGGGTGGAGTGAAGCTTTCTTT. The J gene is TRBJ1-1, the V gene TRBV5-1; D perhaps matches TRBD1 (6 bases). The CDR3 runs 14 residues. V was trimmed by 4 bases and J by 7 bases, leaving 17 bases between them. Germline loops: CDR1 SGHRS, CDR2 YFSETQ.

The V and J genes are TRBV25-1 and TRBJ2-7; D is perhaps TRBD1 or TRBD2 (5 bases each). Per germline, CDR1 MGHDK and CDR2 SYGVNS. There are 14 residues in the CDR3. Deletions cut 3 bases from V and 4 bases from J, with 13 bases between. The CDR3, as DNA: TGTGCCAGCAGTGAGGGGCAGGGACCTTACGAGCAGTACTTC. This codes for CASSEGQGPYEQYF.

This clonotype has just a few counts. The chain carries TRBV7-3 and TRBJ2-3; no reliable D call. Per germline, CDR1 SGHTA and CDR2 FQGTGA. This CDR3 is 14 amino acids long. Trimming cost V 5 bases and J 4 bases, with 13 bases left between them. The CDR3 DNA is TGTGCCAGCAGCACCTCCGGTAGCTCAGATACGCAGTATTTT. Translation: CASSTSGSSDTQYF.

This chain uses TRBV20-1 with TRBJ1-3, with no clear D. This CDR3 spans 17 amino acids. Trimming stripped 0 bases from V and 2 bases from J, with 17 bases between. CDR1 is DFQATT, CDR2 SNEGSKA, per germline (reference sequence). In DNA, the CDR3 is TGCAGTGCTAGAGATCCCTCGGACGGAGCTACTGGAAACACCATATATTTT. Translation: CSARDPSDGATGNTIYF.

The table lists this clonotype with a few counts. J is TRBJ2-1 and V is TRBV11-2; TRBD2 matches 9 bases. Trimming removed 3 bases from V and 0 bases from J; junction bases left unmatched: 12. CDR3 length: 19 amino acids. The germline CDR1 and CDR2 sequences are SGHAT and FQNNGV. Here the CDR3 reads CASSFRVGGSGGSYNEQFF. CDR3 nucleotides: TGTGCCAGCAGCTTTAGGGTGGGGGGTAGCGGGGGCTCCTACAATGAGCAGTTCTTC.

The rearrangement uses TRBV5-5 and TRBJ2-1; D possibly corresponds to TRBD1 (5 bases). This CDR3 spans 14 amino acids. The V and J ends lost 6 bases and 4 bases respectively, with 14 bases between them. Germline CDR1 SGHKS, CDR2 YYEKEE (reference sequence). The CDR3 reads CASNQDTEYNEQFF. The DNA of the CDR3 is TGTGCCAGCAATCAGGACACTGAATACAATGAGCAGTTCTTC. Looking up the rest from reference TRBV5-5 and TRBJ2-1 gives the full variable domain: DAGVTQSPTHLIKTRGQQVTLRCSPISGHKSVSWYQQVLGQGPQFIFQYYEKEERGRGNFPDRFSARQFPNYSSELNVNALLLGDSALYLCASNQDTEYNEQFFGPGTRLTVL.

This clonotype has only a few counts. J is TRBJ2-3 and V is TRBV3-1; 10 bases are a match to TRBD2. V shed 0 bases, J shed 3 bases, and the junction held 6 bases outside the gene matches. The germline CDR1 and CDR2 sequences are LGHDT and YNNKEL (reference sequence). This CDR3 has 17 residues. CDR3 sequence: CASSQDMQLAGTDTQYF. The CDR3 region has the DNA TGTGCCAGCAGCCAAGATATGCAACTAGCGGGGACAGATACGCAGTATTTT.

This clonotype occurred many times. The rearrangement uses TRBV14 and TRBJ2-5; TRBD2 might be the D (6 bases). CDR1 and CDR2 from the germline V gene are SGHDN and FVKESK. V lost 1 base to trimming and J lost 4 bases, with 16 bases between them. The CDR3 totals 16 residues. This chain's CDR3 is CASSQGTGTGGETQYF. The CDR3 nucleotides are TGTGCCAGCAGCCAAGGCACCGGGACTGGCGGAGAGACCCAGTACTTC.

Ten or more counts support this clonotype. The chain carries TRBV12-3 or TRBV12-4 and TRBJ1-5, with 8 bases matching TRBD1. The CDR3 is 14 amino acids. After removal of 7 bases from V and 7 bases from J, the junction contained 9 bases not matched to a gene. CDR3 nucleotide sequence: TGTGCCAGCACCCAAGGACAGGGCGGCCAGCCCCAGCATTTT. Translation gives CASTQGQGGQPQHF.

This clonotype has ten or more counts. This chain joins TRBV29-1 and TRBJ2-2, with D perhaps TRBD2 (5 bases). Trimming took off 7 bases at V and 7 bases at J, with 16 bases between the two ends. Germline CDR1 SQVTM, CDR2 ANQGSEA. The CDR3 is 13 residues long. CDR3 sequence (DNA): TGCAGCGGGTCCTTAACGGGGAGCGGGGAGCTGTTTTTT. This codes for CSGSLTGSGELFF.

This clonotype came up a few times. The CDR3 region is CASSPRTGWGANSNQPQHF. CDR3 in DNA: TGTGCCAGCAGCCCACGGACAGGTTGGGGGGCAAATAGCAATCAGCCCCAGCATTTT. The chain is built from TRBV7-2 and TRBJ1-5; 7 bases fit TRBD1. Unmatched junction bases numbered 16, after V lost 5 bases and J lost 0 bases. This CDR3 spans 19 amino acids. Germline V lookup: CDR1 SGHTA, CDR2 FQGNSA.

J is TRBJ2-6 and V is TRBV20-1; D call uncertain. CDR1 is DFQATT and CDR2 is SNEGSKA in the germline V gene (reference sequence). V gave up 2 bases and J gave up 2 bases, with 1 base separating them. The CDR3 has 12 residues. CDR3 in amino acids: CSARPGANVLTF. CDR3 nucleotide sequence: TGCAGTGCTAGACCTGGGGCCAACGTCCTGACTTTC.

This clonotype showed up many times. The chain links TRBV2 to TRBJ1-1; 10 bases match TRBD1. From germline, CDR1 is SNHLY and CDR2 FYNNEI. CDR3 length: 15 residues. V trimming: 7 bases; J trimming: 5 bases; junction bases outside the gene matches: 10. The CDR3 is CASTQEGQGQTEAFF. The CDR3 DNA is TGTGCCAGCACCCAAGAGGGACAGGGGCAAACTGAAGCTTTCTTT.

The V call is TRBV4-2, the J call TRBJ2-4; 9 bases agree with TRBD1. Germline V lookup: CDR1 LGHNA, CDR2 YNFKEQ. The CDR3 totals 14 residues. V lost 1 base and J lost 6; bases outside the gene matches: 1. CDR3 in DNA: TGTGCCAGCAGCCAAGCGGGACAGGGAAACATTCAGTACTTC. Translation gives CASSQAGQGNIQYF.

The rearrangement links TRBV20-1 to TRBJ2-1; unclear D gene. The CDR3 totals 15 residues. V gave up 5 bases and J gave up 6 bases, with 20 bases separating them. The germline gives CDR1 DFQATT, CDR2 SNEGSKA (reference sequence). The CDR3 coding sequence is TGCAGTGCTCACACCTATCCTTCTAAAACCAATGAGCAGTTCTTC. Translation gives CSAHTYPSKTNEQFF.

This clonotype was seen a handful of times. This chain uses TRBV7-2 with TRBJ2-7; D is undetermined. Germline CDR1 SGHTA, CDR2 FQGNSA. The length of the CDR3 is 14 residues. The V gene lost 0 bases and the J gene lost 0 bases, with 6 bases spanning the gap. CDR3: CASSLAQSSYEQYF. As DNA, the CDR3 is TGTGCCAGCAGCTTAGCGCAGAGCTCCTACGAGCAGTACTTC.

This chain uses TRBV6-5 with TRBJ1-2; D unresolved. This CDR3 is 15 amino acids long. The V end was cut by 5 bases, the J end by 8 bases, with 21 bases between. Germline-derived CDR1 and CDR2 are MNHEY and SVGAGI. CDR3 residues: CASSTAGRPTYGYTF. CDR3 DNA sequence: TGTGCCAGCAGTACCGCCGGCCGGCCAACCTACGGCTACACCTTC.

This clonotype was observed a handful of times. The rearrangement uses TRBV15 and TRBJ2-3, with TRBD2 matching over 9 bases. Trimming at V came to 3 bases and at J to 3 bases, leaving 7 bases not matched to a gene. Looked up from germline, CDR1 is LNHNV and CDR2 is YYDKDF (reference sequence). The CDR3 extends over 16 amino acids. The CDR3 spells CATSRWASGGTDTQYF. CDR3 DNA: TGTGCCACCAGCAGGTGGGCCAGCGGGGGGACAGATACGCAGTATTTT.